This T cell receptor (beta chain) originates from a study of identical twins. One entry per CDR3 protein results from TCRdb running MiXCR on the 5' RACE reads. The repertoire has about 570,000 distinct CDR3 sequences, roughly 9.5% of them found once; the top ten carry more than 2.5%. Germline lookup yields CDR1 DFQATT and CDR2 SNEGSKA (reference sequence). The length of the CDR3 is 13 residues. The V end was cut by 2 bases, the J end by 4 bases, with 9 bases between. This sample was shared with a second study, whose subject was yellow fever vaccine responses in identical twins.

Sequencing used PBMCs. This receptor was obtained from a woman between 18 and 29 years old in good health. The chain joins TRBV20-1 to TRBJ2-1; D unclear. The CDR3 region has the DNA TGCAGTGCTAGAAGAAAAGGGTACAATGAGCAGTTCTTC. It encodes CSARRKGYNEQFF.